Listed below are T cell receptor beta chains from one sample, sequenced in a study of control samples from healthy donors and cancer patients. Clones were read by immunoSEQ multiplex PCR, and TCRdb kept only the in-frame ones, dropping some. The profile shows 130,000 to 150,000 clones, 93% of them singletons. Sequenced: blood. These receptors were obtained from a man younger than 35 in good health. Each CDR3 is given with its conserved first and last residue. Each record gives: CDR3 protein, CDR3 DNA, D gene, V gene, J gene, clone size. D genes are given only for firm matches. Rows give clone size only sometimes, using once, few, many, or a class for an expanded clone.

CASSDRTGFTYEQYF	TGTGCCAGCAGCGACCGGACAGGGTTTACCTACGAGCAGTACTTC	TRBD1	TRBV7-9	TRBJ2-7	.
CASSPDLWQPQHF	TGCGCCAGCAGCCCGGACTTGTGGCAGCCCCAGCATTTT	.	TRBV5-1	TRBJ1-5	.
CASSLQRELNEQFF	TGTGCCAGCAGTTTACAAAGGGAGCTCAATGAGCAGTTCTTC	.	TRBV27	TRBJ2-1	.
CATSVWTVDPSGANVLTF	TGTGCCACCAGTGTTTGGACAGTTGATCCCTCTGGGGCCAACGTCCTGACTTTC	.	TRBV24-1	TRBJ2-6	.
CASSLQSGAGYYEQYF	TGCGCCAGCAGCCTTCAATCGGGGGCGGGATACTACGAGCAGTACTTC	.	TRBV4-1	TRBJ2-7	.
CASSRTLGSNTGELFF	TGCGCCAGCAGCCGGACACTGGGATCGAACACCGGGGAGCTGTTTTTT	.	TRBV5-1	TRBJ2-2	.
CASSGTSGSHEQFF	TGTGCCAGCAGCGGCACTAGCGGGAGCCATGAGCAGTTCTTC	TRBD2	TRBV7-3	TRBJ2-1	.
CASSTGLIGPGELFF	TGTGCCAGCAGTACCGGACTCATAGGGCCCGGGGAGCTGTTTTTT	.	TRBV2	TRBJ2-2	once
CATSHADTQYF	TGTGCCACCAGTCACGCAGATACGCAGTATTTT	.	TRBV24-1	TRBJ2-3	.
CASRLSGFGTANTGELFF	TGTGCCAGCAGGCTGTCTGGGTTCGGGACAGCGAACACCGGGGAGCTGTTTTTT	TRBD1	TRBV7-8	TRBJ2-2	.
CASSGQGGGNEKLFF	TGTGCCAGCAGCGGACAGGGAGGTGGTAATGAAAAACTGTTTTTT	TRBD1	TRBV9	TRBJ1-4	.
CAISESGGQPQHF	TGTGCCATCAGTGAGTCGGGGGGTCAGCCCCAGCATTTT	.	TRBV10-3	TRBJ1-5	once
CASSLTIRTGLYNSPLHF	TGTGCCAGCAGTTTAACTATCCGGACAGGGCTATATAATTCACCCCTCCACTTT	TRBD1	TRBV27	TRBJ1-6	.
CASSDGRTNEQFF	TGTGCCAGCAGTGATGGGCGTACCAATGAGCAGTTCTTC	.	TRBV2	TRBJ2-1	.
CSVGDNQPQHF	TGCAGCGTTGGTGACAATCAGCCCCAGCATTTT	.	TRBV29-1	TRBJ1-5	once
CASSIDSFSNQPQHF	TGCGCCAGCAGCATTGACAGTTTTAGCAATCAGCCCCAGCATTTT	.	TRBV5-1	TRBJ1-5	.
CASSHVPGQGENEKLFF	TGCGCCAGCAGCCATGTCCCCGGGCAAGGGGAAAATGAAAAACTGTTTTTT	.	TRBV4-1	TRBJ1-4	.
CASMGSENYNEQFF	TGTGCCAGCATGGGAAGCGAAAACTACAATGAGCAGTTCTTC	.	TRBV6-5	TRBJ2-1	.
CASGTGRLNEKLFF	TGTGCCAGCGGAACGGGACGGCTTAATGAAAAACTGTTTTTT	.	TRBV27	TRBJ1-4	.
CAWSVGAPNEQFF	TGTGCCTGGAGTGTCGGGGCTCCGAATGAGCAGTTCTTC	.	TRBV30	TRBJ2-1	.
CASSQGASDEQYF	TGTGCCAGCAGCCAAGGGGCTAGCGACGAGCAGTACTTC	.	TRBV3-1/TRBV3-2	TRBJ2-7	.
CAWSPGFSSAGNEKLFF	TGTGCCTGGAGCCCAGGGTTTAGTTCCGCAGGCAATGAAAAACTGTTTTTT	.	TRBV30	TRBJ1-4	.
CASRVTIYNEQFF	TGTGCCAGCAGGGTTACGATATACAATGAGCAGTTCTTC	.	TRBV2	TRBJ2-1	.
CASSFQSPDTQYF	TGTGCCAGCAGCTTTCAGAGCCCAGATACGCAGTATTTT	.	TRBV7-9	TRBJ2-3	.
CASSEPGLNTGELFF	TGTGCCAGCTCAGAGCCGGGACTCAACACCGGGGAGCTGTTTTTT	.	TRBV18	TRBJ2-2	once
CASSLIYEQYF	TGTGCCAGCAGTTTAATTTACGAGCAGTACTTC	.	TRBV12-3/TRBV12-4	TRBJ2-7	.
CASSLGDRGPGELFF	TGTGCCAGCAGCTTAGGGGACAGGGGTCCCGGGGAGCTGTTTTTT	TRBD1	TRBV13	TRBJ2-2	.
CASSFSGRAGDKETQYF	TGCGCCAGCAGCTTTTCTGGTCGGGCGGGGGATAAAGAGACCCAGTACTTC	TRBD2	TRBV5-1	TRBJ2-5	.
CASSRNFGTGSPYEQYF	TGTGCCAGCAGTCGTAATTTCGGGACAGGGTCCCCCTACGAGCAGTACTTC	TRBD1	TRBV7-9	TRBJ2-7	.
CASSENRGWSPDTQYF	TGCGCCAGCAGCGAAAACAGGGGTTGGAGTCCAGATACGCAGTATTTT	TRBD1	TRBV5-1	TRBJ2-3	.
CASSLRGQANYGYTF	TGTGCCAGCAGCTTACGTGGGCAGGCTAACTATGGCTACACCTTC	.	TRBV7-8	TRBJ1-2	.
CAWSPGGSEQPQHF	TGTGCCTGGAGTCCGGGGGGTTCCGAGCAGCCCCAGCATTTT	.	TRBV30	TRBJ1-5	.
CAIEAVGESTGELFF	TGTGCCATCGAAGCCGTGGGGGAGTCCACCGGGGAGCTGTTTTTT	.	TRBV10-3	TRBJ2-2	.
CAWSVLAGDFFFTGELFF	TGTGCCTGGAGTGTACTTGCGGGGGACTTCTTTTTCACCGGGGAGCTGTTTTTT	TRBD2	TRBV30	TRBJ2-2	.
CASRSQDLRSYEQYF	TGTGCCAGCCGGTCTCAGGACCTCCGCTCCTACGAGCAGTACTTC	.	TRBV27	TRBJ2-7	.
CASSPVSTGYRTGELFF	TGTGCCAGCAGCCCCGTCTCAACAGGGTATCGGACCGGGGAGCTGTTTTTT	.	TRBV11-2	TRBJ2-2	.
CASSGNRLEQYF	TGTGCCAGCAGTGGTAACCGTCTCGAGCAGTACTTC	.	TRBV2	TRBJ2-7	.
CASSEGTSEVYEQYF	TGTGCCAGCAGCGAGGGGACTAGCGAGGTCTACGAGCAGTACTTC	TRBD2	TRBV9	TRBJ2-7	.
CSAETTDTQYF	TGCAGTGCTGAAACGACAGATACGCAGTATTTT	.	TRBV20-1	TRBJ2-3	.
CASSPPPPNGYTF	TGTGCCAGCAGCCCCCCACCCCCCAATGGCTACACCTTC	.	TRBV7-9	TRBJ1-2	.
CASSTGQEYSPLHF	TGTGCCAGCAGTACGGGACAGGAATACTCACCCCTCCACTTT	TRBD1	TRBV27	TRBJ1-6	few
CASSLETYHYGYTF	TGTGCCAGCAGCTTGGAGACCTATCACTATGGCTACACCTTC	.	TRBV5-4	TRBJ1-2	.
CASSREPQGSSYNEQFF	TGCGCCAGCAGCCGAGAACCCCAGGGGAGCTCCTACAATGAGCAGTTCTTC	.	TRBV4-1	TRBJ2-1	.
CASSSQVGAPLHF	TGTGCCAGTAGTTCCCAGGTTGGAGCACCCCTCCACTTT	.	TRBV19	TRBJ1-6	.
CASSDRDRVYEQYF	TGTGCCAGCAGCGACCGGGACAGGGTCTACGAGCAGTACTTC	TRBD1	TRBV7-9	TRBJ2-7	.
CASSLAVGQRMNTEAFF	TGCGCCAGCAGCTTGGCCGTTGGGCAGAGGATGAACACTGAAGCTTTCTTT	.	TRBV5-1	TRBJ1-1	once
CASSLDLPYEQYF	TGTGCCAGCAGCTTAGATCTCCCCTACGAGCAGTACTTC	.	TRBV11-2	TRBJ2-7	once
CASMLTGGFLGEQYF	TGTGCCAGCATGCTGACAGGCGGTTTTTTGGGGGAGCAGTACTTC	.	TRBV6-6	TRBJ2-7	.
CASEDVTYEQYF	TGTGCCAGCGAGGACGTTACCTACGAGCAGTACTTC	.	TRBV7-9	TRBJ2-7	.
CASSLIRGLGQSNYGYTF	TGTGCCAGTAGCCTCATACGGGGACTAGGCCAGTCTAACTATGGCTACACCTTC	.	TRBV19	TRBJ1-2	.
CASSATEGSKETQYF	TGTGCCAGCAGCGCCACGGAGGGCAGTAAAGAGACCCAGTACTTC	.	TRBV7-9	TRBJ2-5	.
CASTLGTVNTEAFF	TGTGCCAGCACCCTTGGGACAGTAAACACTGAAGCTTTCTTT	TRBD1	TRBV5-5	TRBJ1-1	.
CASSLRAGGSTDTQYF	TGTGCCAGCAGTTTAAGAGCGGGGGGGAGCACAGATACGCAGTATTTT	TRBD2	TRBV27	TRBJ2-3	.
CASSLGRAAGYTF	TGTGCCAGCAGTTTAGGCAGGGCGGCGGGCTACACCTTC	.	TRBV27	TRBJ1-2	.